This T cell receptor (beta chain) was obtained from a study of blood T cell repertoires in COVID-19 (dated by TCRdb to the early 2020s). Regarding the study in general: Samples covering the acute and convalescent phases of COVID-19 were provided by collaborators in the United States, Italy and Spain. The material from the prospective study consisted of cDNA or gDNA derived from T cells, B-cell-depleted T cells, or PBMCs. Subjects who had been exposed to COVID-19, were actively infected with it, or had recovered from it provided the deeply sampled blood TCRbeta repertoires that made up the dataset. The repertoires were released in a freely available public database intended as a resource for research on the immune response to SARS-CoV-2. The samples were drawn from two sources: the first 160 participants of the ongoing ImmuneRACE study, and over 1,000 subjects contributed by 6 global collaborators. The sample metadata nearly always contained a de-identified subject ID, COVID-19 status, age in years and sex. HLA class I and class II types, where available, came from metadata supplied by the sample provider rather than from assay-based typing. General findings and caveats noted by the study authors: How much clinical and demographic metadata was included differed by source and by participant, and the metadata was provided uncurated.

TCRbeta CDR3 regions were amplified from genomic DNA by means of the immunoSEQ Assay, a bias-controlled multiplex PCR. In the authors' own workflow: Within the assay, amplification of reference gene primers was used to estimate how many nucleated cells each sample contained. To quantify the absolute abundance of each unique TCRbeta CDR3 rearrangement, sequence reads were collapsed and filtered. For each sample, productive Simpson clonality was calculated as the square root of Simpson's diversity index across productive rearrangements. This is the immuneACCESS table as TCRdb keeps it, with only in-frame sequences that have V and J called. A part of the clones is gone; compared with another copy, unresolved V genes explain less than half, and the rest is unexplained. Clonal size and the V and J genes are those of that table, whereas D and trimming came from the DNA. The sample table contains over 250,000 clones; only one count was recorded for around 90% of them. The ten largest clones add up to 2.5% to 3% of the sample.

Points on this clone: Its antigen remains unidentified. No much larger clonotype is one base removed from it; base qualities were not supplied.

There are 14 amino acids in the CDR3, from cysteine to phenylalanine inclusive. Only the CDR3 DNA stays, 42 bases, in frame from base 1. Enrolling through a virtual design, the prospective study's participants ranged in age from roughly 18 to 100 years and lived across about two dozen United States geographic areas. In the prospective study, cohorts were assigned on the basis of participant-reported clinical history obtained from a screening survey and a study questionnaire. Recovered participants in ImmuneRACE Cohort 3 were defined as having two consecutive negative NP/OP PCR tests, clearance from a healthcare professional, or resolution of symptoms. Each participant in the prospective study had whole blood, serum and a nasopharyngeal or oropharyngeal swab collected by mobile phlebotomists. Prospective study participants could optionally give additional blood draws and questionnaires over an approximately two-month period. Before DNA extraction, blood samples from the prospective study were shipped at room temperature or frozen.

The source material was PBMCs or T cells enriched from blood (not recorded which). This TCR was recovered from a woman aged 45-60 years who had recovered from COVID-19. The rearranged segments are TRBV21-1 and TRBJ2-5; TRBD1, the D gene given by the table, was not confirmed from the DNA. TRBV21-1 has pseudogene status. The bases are TGTGCCAGCACCACTGGACAGGGCGAGGAGACCCAGTACTTC. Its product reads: CASTTGQGEETQYF.